What follows are 31 T cell receptor beta chains derived from one specimen sequenced in a study of CD8 T cells in Susac syndrome. cDNA came from approximately 0.5 to 1 ug RNA primed by random hexamers. Using its own MiXCR run on the immunoSEQ multiplex PCR reads, TCRdb lists one record per CDR3 protein. The profile shows around 180,000 distinct CDR3 sequences, around 94% of them singletons. Sample: CD4+ T cells from PBMCs. The source of these receptors is a human donor with Susac syndrome.

This rearrangement joins TRBV29-1 to TRBJ2-5, with 7 bases fitting TRBD2. V lost 0 bases, J lost 4 bases, and 5 bases stayed unmatched. Germline V gives CDR1 SQVTM, CDR2 ANQGSEA. This CDR3 has 14 amino acids. As DNA, the CDR3 is TGCAGCGTTGAAGATCAAGGGAGGGGAGAGACCCAGTACTTC. Protein: CSVEDQGRGETQYF.

The CDR3 nucleotides are TGTGCCAGCAGCCAAGGCGGGACTAGAGGGTTACATGAGCAGTTCTTC. Protein sequence: CASSQGGTRGLHEQFF. The J gene is TRBJ2-1, the V gene TRBV4-2; 8 bases map to TRBD2. Germline loops: CDR1 LGHNA, CDR2 YNFKEQ. This CDR3 comprises 16 residues. After removal of 1 base from V and 8 bases from J, the junction contained 10 bases not matched to a gene.

The chain has TRBV6-5 and TRBJ1-2; D gene uncertain. CDR3 length: 14 residues. V lost 5 bases and J lost 4, with 14 bases in between. Germline assignment: CDR1 MNHEY and CDR2 SVGAGI. The CDR3: CASSRYRSGYGYTF. CDR3 in DNA: TGTGCCAGCAGTCGCTACCGATCGGGCTATGGCTACACCTTC.

V is TRBV3-1 and J is TRBJ1-3; D is unclear. Germline CDR1 and CDR2: LGHDT and YNNKEL (reference sequence). This CDR3 region has 15 residues. V lost 1 base, J lost 1 base, and 8 bases lay in between. CDR3 nucleotides: TGTGCCAGCAGCCAAGGGTCCAGGTCTGGAAACACCATATATTTT. It encodes CASSQGSRSGNTIYF.

This clonotype was seen once. This rearrangement joins TRBV10-2 to TRBJ2-3; D uncertain. V lost 3 bases, J lost 0 bases, and 10 bases lay in between. This CDR3 has 15 amino acids. The germline CDR1 and CDR2 sequences are WSHSY and SAAADI. The CDR3 nucleotides are TGCGCCAGCAGTGATGGGCAGGCTAGCACAGATACGCAGTATTTT. It is translated as CASSDGQASTDTQYF.

V and J are TRBV7-2 and TRBJ2-3; the D call may be TRBD1 or TRBD2 (5 bases each). There are 16 residues in the CDR3. Trimming pared 3 bases from V and 5 bases from J, leaving 18 bases between. The germline V gene encodes CDR1 SGHTA and CDR2 FQGNSA. CDR3 coding DNA: TGTGCCAGCAGCTTGGGACCTGGACCCGGCCAAGATACGCAGTATTTT. This translates into CASSLGPGPGQDTQYF.

This rearrangement joins TRBV20-1 to TRBJ2-7; D ambiguous. The ends were cut back, 8 bases at V and 0 bases at J, with 17 bases in the middle. Germline V gene lookup returns CDR1 DFQATT and CDR2 SNEGSKA (reference sequence). The CDR3 has 14 residues. Here the CDR3 reads CSTQEGGSSYEQYF. CDR3 DNA sequence: TGCAGTACCCAGGAAGGCGGAAGCTCCTACGAGCAGTACTTC.

CDR3: CATSRDWRRGTEAFF. CDR3 bases: TGTGCCACCAGCAGAGACTGGAGGAGAGGAACTGAAGCTTTCTTT. The rearrangement links TRBV15 to TRBJ1-1; D remains unclear. The germline V and J ends were trimmed by 0 bases and 5 bases, with 13 bases remaining between them. The CDR3 extends over 15 amino acids. The V gene's germline CDR1 is LNHNV and CDR2 YYDKDF (reference sequence).

The rearrangement joins TRBV6-5 to TRBJ1-1, with unresolved D. Trimming shortened V by 0 bases and J by 6 bases, and 23 bases separated the two germline ends. Per the germline V gene, CDR1 is MNHEY and CDR2 is SVGAGI. CDR3 length equals 18 residues. DNA for the CDR3: TGTGCCAGCAGTTACTCGCCGCCGGGTGAGTCCGGGGTGCCTGAAGCTTTCTTT. It translates to CASSYSPPGESGVPEAFF.

The V gene is TRBV2, the J gene TRBJ1-4; TRBD1 matches at 8 bases. This CDR3 contains 15 residues. The V gene end was trimmed by 6 bases and the J gene end by 2 bases; junction bases not matched to a gene: 5. In germline, CDR1 is SNHLY, CDR2 FYNNEI. The CDR3: CASRERTGTNEKLFF. CDR3 DNA sequence: TGTGCCAGCAGAGAACGGACAGGGACTAATGAAAAACTGTTTTTT. Together with reference TRBV2 and TRBJ1-4, the CDR3 gives the full variable domain: EPEVTQTPSHQVTQMGQEVILRCVPISNHLYFYWYRQILGQKVEFLVSFYNNEISEKSEIFDDQFSVERPDGSNFTLKIRSTKLEDSAMYFCASRERTGTNEKLFFGSGTQLSVL.

V usage is TRBV24-1 and J usage is TRBJ2-2, with no clear D. Trimming removed 10 bases at V and 10 bases at J, with 15 bases between. Germline loops: CDR1 KGHDR, CDR2 SFDVKD. This CDR3 has 12 residues. Here the CDR3 DNA reads TGTGCCACGTCCTGGCCCCCCGAGGAGCTGTTTTTT. Protein product: CATSWPPEELFF.

The CDR3 here is CASSWERVQYGYTF. CDR3 nucleotide sequence: TGTGCCAGCAGTTGGGAGAGGGTACAGTATGGCTACACCTTC. The chain links TRBV12-3 or TRBV12-4 to TRBJ1-2; D not certain. The CDR3 extends over 14 amino acids. Trimming stripped 4 bases from V and 5 bases from J, with 14 bases between.

The gene calls are TRBV6-2 or TRBV6-3 and TRBJ2-1; TRBD2 is a possible D gene (5 bases). The CDR3 has 14 residues. Germline V gene data show CDR1 as MNHEY and CDR2 as SVGEGT. V lost 5 bases, J lost 3 bases, and 11 bases lay in between. The CDR3 DNA reads as TGTGCCAGCAGTACGGGCGGACTCTACAATGAGCAGTTCTTC. It yields the protein CASSTGGLYNEQFF.

The chain employs TRBV29-1 and TRBJ2-7, with 8 bases that match TRBD2. V was pared by 8 bases and J by 0 bases, with 6 bases of the junction left unmatched. The CDR3 sequence is 13 residues long. Germline V gene sequence: CDR1 SQVTM, CDR2 ANQGSEA. CDR3 DNA sequence: TGCAGCATAACCGGGACTAGCTCCTACGAGCAGTACTTC. As protein: CSITGTSSYEQYF.

This clonotype was seen a single time. V and J are TRBV9 and TRBJ2-2; no firm D call. Germline-derived CDR1 and CDR2 are SGDLS and YYNGEE. The CDR3 is 13 amino acids. Deletions cut 0 bases from V and 9 bases from J, with 9 bases between. The CDR3 sequence is CASSVEPMRELFF. The CDR3 coding sequence is TGTGCCAGCAGCGTAGAGCCTATGCGGGAGCTGTTTTTT. The entire variable domain, with the rest obtained from reference TRBV9 and TRBJ2-2, is as follows: DSGVTQTPKHLITATGQRVTLRCSPRSGDLSVYWYQQSLDQGLQFLIQYYNGEERAKGNILERFSAQQFPDLHSELNLSSLELGDSALYFCASSVEPMRELFFGEGSRLTVL.

This clonotype was observed a single time. J is TRBJ1-5 and V is TRBV6-5; a weak D match, TRBD1 (5 bases). Germline V gene sequence: CDR1 MNHEY, CDR2 SVGAGI. The CDR3 consists of 16 residues. Trimming pared 0 bases from V and 5 bases from J, leaving 14 bases between. This chain's CDR3 is CASSYSGSRGDQPQHF. The DNA of the CDR3 is TGTGCCAGCAGTTACTCGGGCTCAAGGGGCGATCAGCCCCAGCATTTT.

CDR3 bases: TGTGCCAGCAGCCCTTCTTCGGGGGCCAATGAGCAGTTCTTC. This translates into CASSPSSGANEQFF. V gene TRBV14 combines with J gene TRBJ2-1; the D call may be TRBD1 or TRBD2 (6 bases each). V gave up 4 bases and J gave up 6 bases, with 13 bases separating them. The CDR3 totals 14 residues. Germline CDR1 and CDR2: SGHDN and FVKESK.

The CDR3 DNA reads as TGTGCCAGCAGCGTAGCTGGGGCGGCTTCCTACAATGAGCAGTTCTTC. Its protein is CASSVAGAASYNEQFF. The chain carries TRBV9 and TRBJ2-1, with D tentatively TRBD1 (5 bases). This CDR3 is built from 16 residues. Germline V gene sequence: CDR1 SGDLS, CDR2 YYNGEE. The V and J ends lost 0 bases and 1 base respectively, with 11 bases between them.

This chain links TRBV14 with TRBJ1-1, with TRBD1 identical over 12 bases. The CDR3 is 12 residues long. Germline V gene data show CDR1 as SGHDN and CDR2 as FVKESK. J lost 12 bases, V lost 4 bases, and 3 bases had no gene match. The CDR3 region is CASSRDRGPTFF. The CDR3 coding sequence is TGTGCCAGCAGCCGGGACAGGGGGCCGACTTTCTTT.

The rearrangement links TRBV6-5 to TRBJ2-7; D is possibly TRBD1 or TRBD2 (5 bases each). Germline V gives CDR1 MNHEY, CDR2 SVGAGI. The germline V and J ends were trimmed by 6 bases and 5 bases, with 20 bases remaining between them. The CDR3 consists of 15 residues. This CDR3 reads CASSKPGPRAHEQYF. The CDR3 region has the DNA TGTGCCAGCAGCAAACCGGGGCCAAGGGCCCACGAGCAGTACTTC.

The chain combines TRBV4-1 with TRBJ2-3, with D unresolved. Germline V gene sequence: CDR1 MGHRA, CDR2 YSYEKL. V lost 4 bases to trimming and J lost 0 bases, with 8 bases between them. The CDR3 has 14 amino acids. CDR3 residues: CASSRPQSTDTQYF. In nucleotides, the CDR3 is TGCGCCAGCAGCCGGCCCCAAAGCACAGATACGCAGTATTTT.

CDR3 residues: CASSPRTGGFSAGFDTEAFF. CDR3 nucleotide sequence: TGTGCCAGCAGTCCGAGGACAGGGGGCTTCTCGGCGGGTTTCGACACTGAAGCTTTCTTT. This rearrangement joins TRBV27 to TRBJ1-1; 11 nucleotides align to TRBD1. This CDR3 is 20 amino acids long. The germline V gene has CDR1 MNHEY and CDR2 SMNVEV (reference sequence). V was clipped by 5 bases and J by 3 bases; unmatched bases: 20.

This chain joins TRBV29-1 and TRBJ2-1; possible D gene TRBD2, 5 bases. V dropped 5 bases and J dropped 4 bases, with 6 bases sitting between them. This CDR3 contains 11 residues. CDR1 and CDR2 (germline): SQVTM, ANQGSEA. Here the CDR3 reads CSVRGYNEQFF. CDR3 nucleotides: TGCAGCGTTCGAGGGTACAATGAGCAGTTCTTC.

The rearrangement joins TRBV10-1 to TRBJ1-4, with TRBD1 identical over 8 bases. This CDR3 contains 13 residues. Per germline, CDR1 WNHNN and CDR2 SYGVQD (reference sequence). V trimming: 9 bases; J trimming: 7 bases; junction bases outside the gene matches: 7. The CDR3 nucleotides read TGCGCCAGGTCGACAGGGGAGGCTGAAAAACTGTTTTTT. The encoded protein is CARSTGEAEKLFF.

The chain combines TRBV5-3 with TRBJ1-5; D not resolved. TRBV5-3 falls under the ORF class, with uncertain function. Trimming left V 1 base short and J 7 bases short, with 3 bases between. This CDR3 comprises 11 residues. The CDR3: CARSLLQPQHF. The CDR3 DNA sequence: TGTGCCAGAAGCTTGTTACAGCCCCAGCATTTT.

The chain couples TRBV20-1 to TRBJ1-2; possible D gene TRBD1, 5 bases. V lost 6 bases and J lost 0, with 20 bases in between. The length of the CDR3 is 16 residues. CDR1 is DFQATT, CDR2 SNEGSKA, per germline (reference sequence). CDR3 sequence: CSAREGSRRTNYGYTF. The CDR3 DNA follows: TGCAGTGCCAGGGAGGGGTCCAGGCGCACTAACTATGGCTACACCTTC.

This clonotype was counted a single time. This sequence joins TRBV27 and TRBJ2-7; D might be TRBD2 (5 bases). This CDR3 region has 14 residues. In germline, CDR1 is MNHEY, CDR2 SMNVEV (reference sequence). V was cut by 0 bases and J by 2 bases, with 8 bases left in between. In DNA, the CDR3 is TGTGCCAGCAGTTTATCCGACGGGACCTACGAGCAGTACTTC. This encodes CASSLSDGTYEQYF.

The chain combines TRBV5-6 with TRBJ1-6; 10 bases line up with TRBD1. The CDR3 is 17 amino acids. With 3 bases clipped from V and 6 bases from J, the junction kept 9 bases outside the gene matches. Germline lookup yields CDR1 SGHDT and CDR2 YYEEEE. The CDR3 is CASSSGTGATGNSPLHF. The CDR3 DNA sequence: TGTGCCAGCAGCTCCGGGACAGGGGCTACCGGTAATTCACCCCTCCACTTT. The full variable domain, with the rest looked up from reference TRBV5-6 and TRBJ1-6, is DAGVTQSPTHLIKTRGQQVTLRCSPKSGHDTVSWYQQALGQGPQFIFQYYEEEERQRGNFPDRFSGHQFPNYSSELNVNALLLGDSALYLCASSSGTGATGNSPLHFGNGTRLTVT.

V is TRBV3-1 and J is TRBJ2-7; D unclear. V gave up 3 bases and J gave up 4 bases, with 7 bases separating them. Per germline, CDR1 LGHDT and CDR2 YNNKEL (reference sequence). The CDR3 consists of 12 residues. CDR3 in amino acids: CASSHSGYEQYF. The CDR3 nucleotides are TGTGCCAGCAGCCATTCCGGATACGAGCAGTACTTC.

The gene calls are TRBV2 and TRBJ1-2; maybe TRBD1 (5 bases). The germline V and J ends were trimmed by 4 bases and 0 bases, with 12 bases remaining between them. This CDR3 region has 15 residues. Germline V CDR1 and CDR2: SNHLY, FYNNEI. The CDR3 DNA reads as TGTGCCAGCAGTGTTACGACAGCCGCTAACTATGGCTACACCTTC. It codes for CASSVTTAANYGYTF.

This chain joins TRBV5-4 and TRBJ1-6; 7 nucleotides align to TRBD1. In germline, CDR1 is SGHNT, CDR2 YYREEE (reference sequence). V lost 5 bases and J lost 10; bases outside the gene matches: 12. The CDR3 covers 15 residues. This chain's CDR3 is CASSDGQARISPLHF. The CDR3 bases are TGTGCCAGCAGTGACGGACAGGCGAGGATCTCACCCCTCCACTTT.